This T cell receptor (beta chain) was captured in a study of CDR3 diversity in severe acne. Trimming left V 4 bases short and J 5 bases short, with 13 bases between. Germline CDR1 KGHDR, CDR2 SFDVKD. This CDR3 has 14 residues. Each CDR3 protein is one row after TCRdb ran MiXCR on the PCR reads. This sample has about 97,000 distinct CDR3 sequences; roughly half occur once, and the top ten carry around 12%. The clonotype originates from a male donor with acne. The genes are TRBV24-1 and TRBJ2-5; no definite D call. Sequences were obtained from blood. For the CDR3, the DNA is TGTGCCACCAGTGACTCCTCCGGCGAGGAGACCCAGTACTTC. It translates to CATSDSSGEETQYF.